Sequencing of this T cell receptor (beta chain) was carried out in a study of cytomegalovirus exposure and HLA in healthy donors. Study in general: Genotyping showed roughly 83% of 350 to 400 donors falling in the Caucasian-associated ancestry cluster.

The PCR ran on 60 Vbeta and 13 Jbeta primers. Generated by immunoSEQ multiplex PCR, the TCRdb table keeps only in-frame clones and is missing some. The sample shows about 160,000 clones, around 80% of them seen only once. Germline lookup yields CDR1 MDHEN and CDR2 SYDVKM. The germline V and J ends were trimmed by 2 bases and 7 bases, with 24 bases remaining between them. The CDR3 is made up of 18 amino acids. These donors counted as nominally healthy when sampled, but unrecorded immune exposures were likely. This clonotype originated in a man aged 25-40 years in good health and CMV-seronegative. Sample: PBMCs. The chain carries TRBV28 and TRBJ2-1; tentative D call: TRBD2 (6 bases). This chain's CDR3 is CASSLGGARGHSVNEQFF. The CDR3 DNA is TGTGCCAGCAGTTTAGGCGGGGCGAGAGGCCATTCTGTAAATGAGCAGTTCTTC.